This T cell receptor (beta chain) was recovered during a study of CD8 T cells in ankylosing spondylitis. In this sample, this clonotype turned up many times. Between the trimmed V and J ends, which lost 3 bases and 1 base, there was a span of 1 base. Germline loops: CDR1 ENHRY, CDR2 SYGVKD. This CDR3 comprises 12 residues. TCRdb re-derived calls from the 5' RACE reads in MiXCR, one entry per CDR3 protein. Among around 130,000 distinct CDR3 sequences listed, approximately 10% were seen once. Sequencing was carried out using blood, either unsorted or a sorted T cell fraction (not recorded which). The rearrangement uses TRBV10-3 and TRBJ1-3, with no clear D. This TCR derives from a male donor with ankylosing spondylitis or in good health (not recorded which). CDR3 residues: CAISDSGNTIYF. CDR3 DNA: TGTGCCATCAGTGATTCTGGAAACACCATATATTTT.